These T cell receptor beta chains were read from a single sample in a study of blood T cell repertoires in COVID-19. Profiling relied on immunoSEQ multiplex PCR, and the TCRdb table lists in-frame clones only, not all of them. The sample has about 73,000 clones, roughly 84% seen once. Material for sequencing was peripheral blood. These receptors were taken from a human donor in a cohort sampled during active COVID-19. The CDR3 runs from the conserved cysteine through the conserved F or W. The D gene is left open where the match is weak. Not all rows give a size; the values are once, few, many and, for expanded clones, a class.

>TRBJ2-2|TRBD2|-|TRBV3-1/TRBV3-2
TGTGCCAGCAGCCATGGGACTAGCGGGGTTTTTAACACCGGGGAGCTGTTTTTT
CASSHGTSGVFNTGELFF
>TRBJ1-4|TRBD1|-|TRBV19
TGTGCCAGTACCACCGGGACAGTTAATGAAAAACTGTTTTTT
CASTTGTVNEKLFF
>TRBJ2-7|-|-|TRBV5-6
TGTGCCAGCAGCTTGCTGGTCGGTGGTTCCGAGCAGTACTTC
CASSLLVGGSEQYF
>TRBJ1-3|-|-|TRBV6-5
TGTGCCAGCAACCGAGGGGGGGGCCCTGGAAACACCATATATTTT
CASNRGGGPGNTIYF
>TRBJ2-3|-|-|TRBV24-1
TGTGCCACATCTTCTAGCGATACGCAGTATTTT
CATSSSDTQYF
>TRBJ1-1|-|-|TRBV7-2
TGTGCCAGCAGCTTAGGGTGGAGGGGCCCCCCTGAAGCTTTCTTT
CASSLGWRGPPEAFF
>TRBJ2-1|-|many|TRBV18
TGTGCCAGCTCACCACGTGACAGTAGCTACAATGAGCAGTTCTTC
CASSPRDSSYNEQFF
>TRBJ2-1|TRBD1|-|TRBV28
TGTGCCAGCAGACCAGGGGGCTTTCTACTGGGCAATGAGCAGTTCTTC
CASRPGGFLLGNEQFF
>TRBJ2-5|-|-|TRBV7-9
TGTGCCAGCAGCTCCCCCTACCCTTATGAGACCCAGTACTTC
CASSSPYPYETQYF
>TRBJ2-7|-|-|TRBV11-3
TGTGCCAGCAGCCAGGGCGGGGGCTCCTCCTACGAGCAGTACTTC
CASSQGGGSSYEQYF
>TRBJ1-4|-|-|TRBV5-6
TGTGCCAGCAGCGATACAGGGTTGCCTAATGAAAAACTGTTTTTT
CASSDTGLPNEKLFF
>TRBJ1-1|-|few|TRBV6-6
TGTGCCAGCAGTTATGGTAGGAGTGAAGCTTTCTTT
CASSYGRSEAFF
>TRBJ2-3|-|-|TRBV2
TGTGCCAGTCTAAGGATTTTCGGGGAGGCAGATACGCAGTATTTT
CASLRIFGEADTQYF
>TRBJ1-5|-|-|TRBV19
TGTGCCATCAGTAGAGACTTTAATCAGCCCCAGCATTTT
CAISRDFNQPQHF
>TRBJ1-1|-|-|TRBV28
TGTGCCAGCGGTTCTTGGGCAGACGCTGAAGCTTTCTTT
CASGSWADAEAFF
>TRBJ2-7|-|-|TRBV24-1
TGTGCCACCAGTGATTCCGGACAGGGAGGGAACGAGCAGTACTTC
CATSDSGQGGNEQYF
>TRBJ2-7|TRBD1|once|TRBV4-1
TGCGCCAGCAGCCATTCGGACAGGGCCGAGCAGTACTTC
CASSHSDRAEQYF
>TRBJ2-7|TRBD1|-|TRBV5-4
TGTGCCAGCAGCCTACAGGGGGCGTCTCTCTACGAGCAGTACTTC
CASSLQGASLYEQYF
>TRBJ1-2|TRBD1|-|TRBV5-8
TGTGCCAGCAGCGCATATATGGGACAGACCTATGGCTACACCTTC
CASSAYMGQTYGYTF
>TRBJ1-1|-|-|TRBV12-5
TGTGCTAGTGGTTATCGGACTCACACTGAAGCTTTCTTT
CASGYRTHTEAFF
>TRBJ1-2|-|few|TRBV6-5
TGTGCCAGCAGCCGAGCGGGGATCGCGGTCGGCTACACCTTC
CASSRAGIAVGYTF
>TRBJ2-7|TRBD1|-|TRBV6-6
TGTGCCAGCAGCGCCGGGACAGGGATCTCCTACGAGCAGTACTTC
CASSAGTGISYEQYF
>TRBJ1-3|TRBD1|-|TRBV2
TGTGCCAGCAGTGCCGACAGGGGAGACGCTGGAAACACCATATATTTT
CASSADRGDAGNTIYF
>TRBJ1-2|TRBD1|-|TRBV5-1
TGCGCCAGCAGCTTGGAATCGACAGGGTATGGCTACACCTTC
CASSLESTGYGYTF
>TRBJ2-5|TRBD1|few|TRBV5-6
TGTGCCAGCAGCTTTAGGACAGGGGTGGCCCAGTACTTC
CASSFRTGVAQYF
>TRBJ2-1|TRBD1|-|TRBV15
TGTGCCACCAGCACGAGTCGACAGGGTTCACACAATGAGCAGTTCTTC
CATSTSRQGSHNEQFF
>TRBJ1-2|TRBD1|-|TRBV10-3
TGTGCCATCAGTCCGGGACAGGGCGACTATGGCTACACCTTC
CAISPGQGDYGYTF
>TRBJ2-5|-|-|TRBV4-1
TGCGCCAGCAGCCTCAGGAGGGGAGGAGAGACCCAGTACTTC
CASSLRRGGETQYF
>TRBJ2-7|-|-|TRBV18
TGTGCCAGCTCACCAGGTCGGGGGTCCGCCTACGAGCAGTACTTC
CASSPGRGSAYEQYF
>TRBJ2-5|TRBD1|-|TRBV29-1
TGCAGCGTGGGGACAGGACTTCAAGAGACCCAGTACTTC
CSVGTGLQETQYF
>TRBJ1-1|-|-|TRBV4-3
TGCGCCAGCAGCCAAGACAGGGTGAACACTGAAGCTTTCTTT
CASSQDRVNTEAFF
>TRBJ2-7|TRBD1|-|TRBV3-1/TRBV3-2
TGTGCCAGCAGCTTTCCGGGACAGTTCTACGAGCAGTACTTC
CASSFPGQFYEQYF
>TRBJ1-3|-|-|TRBV11-3
TGTGCCAGCACTCAGGACTCTGGAAACACCATATATTTT
CASTQDSGNTIYF
>TRBJ2-2|-|-|TRBV6-2/TRBV6-3
TGTGCCAGCAGTTACCGCGGAGGCCGAAGGGACACCGGGGAGCTGTTTTTT
CASSYRGGRRDTGELFF
>TRBJ2-2|-|-|TRBV19
TGTGCCAGTAGCCCCCGAGGGGGTCGGGCCGGGGAGCTGTTTTTT
CASSPRGGRAGELFF
>TRBJ1-5|-|-|TRBV4-1
TGCGCCAGCAGCCAAGATCTCATGGGGGGGGATCAGCCCCAGCATTTT
CASSQDLMGGDQPQHF
>TRBJ2-5|TRBD2|-|TRBV5-1
TGCGCCAGCAGCTTCGGGGGGAGTCGAGAGACCCAGTACTTC
CASSFGGSRETQYF
>TRBJ1-5|-|-|TRBV4-1
TGCGCCAGCAGCCAAGATGGCCAGGGGCCTCAGCCCCAGCATTTT
CASSQDGQGPQPQHF
>TRBJ2-7|TRBD1|-|TRBV5-6
TGTGCCAGCAGCTTTGGGGACAGGGGGGAGCAGTACTTC
CASSFGDRGEQYF
>TRBJ1-2|TRBD1|few|TRBV19
TGTGCCAGTAGTACTACAGGGGGCGACGGCTACACCTTC
CASSTTGGDGYTF
>TRBJ2-3|TRBD2|few|TRBV3-1/TRBV3-2
TGTGCCAGCAGCCCCGGGACTAGCGGGGGGCTGGAAGATACGCAGTATTTT
CASSPGTSGGLEDTQYF
>TRBJ1-2|-|-|TRBV29-1
TGCAGCGCCTCAACACAGGGTAACTATGGCTACACCTTC
CSASTQGNYGYTF
>TRBJ2-5|TRBD1|-|TRBV7-3
TGTGCCAGCAGCTTTGACAGGGTCAGAAGAAAAGAGACCCAGTACTTC
CASSFDRVRRKETQYF
>TRBJ2-7|TRBD1|-|TRBV5-1
TGCGCCAGCAGCGGGACAGGGGCCCACGAGCAGTACTTC
CASSGTGAHEQYF
>TRBJ2-5|TRBD2|-|TRBV9
TGTGCCAGCAGCAAGGCTAGCGGACTAGAGACCCAGTACTTC
CASSKASGLETQYF
>TRBJ1-1|-|-|TRBV7-2
TGTGCCAGCAGCTTTGGGCAGTTGAACACTGAAGCTTTCTTT
CASSFGQLNTEAFF
>TRBJ2-7|TRBD1|-|TRBV5-8
TGTGCCAGCAGCTTTGGGACAGGGGTAAACGAGCAGTACTTC
CASSFGTGVNEQYF
>TRBJ1-2|-|-|TRBV4-3
TGCGCCAGCAGCCAAGATCCGAGCCAAAACTATGGCTACACCTTC
CASSQDPSQNYGYTF
>TRBJ2-2|TRBD1|-|TRBV15
TGTGCCACCCAGGGGGCGACCGGGGAGCTGTTTTTT
CATQGATGELFF
>TRBJ2-2|-|-|TRBV6-5
TGTGCCAGCAGCCACCGACTGGTCAACACCGGGGAGCTGTTTTTT
CASSHRLVNTGELFF
>TRBJ1-4|-|-|TRBV6-5
TGTGCCAGCAGTTTCGCGGCCTACGAAAAACTGTTTTTT
CASSFAAYEKLFF
>TRBJ2-3|-|-|TRBV6-2/TRBV6-3
TGTGCCAGCAGTATTCACGGACTTGTAGGACGAGATACGCAGTATTTT
CASSIHGLVGRDTQYF
>TRBJ2-7|TRBD1|-|TRBV4-3
TGCGCCAGCAGCCAAGTTTGGGACAGCGGCTTCGAGCAGTACTTC
CASSQVWDSGFEQYF